These 17 T cell receptor beta chains came from one sample sequenced in a study of T cell responses to AZD1222 COVID-19 vaccine. Clones were sequenced by immunoSEQ multiplex PCR, and TCRdb holds only the in-frame ones, with some missing. The top ten hold about 27% of the sample, which has 100,000 to 150,000 clones, roughly nine tenths seen once. The specimen was peripheral blood, collected on day 0 of AZD1222 vaccination. These receptors were taken from an adult in good health.

The rearrangement uses TRBV6-5 and TRBJ2-5; maybe TRBD1 (5 bases). The CDR3 runs 12 residues. Germline V gene lookup returns CDR1 MNHEY and CDR2 SVGAGI. V lost 6 bases, J lost 5 bases, and 10 bases lay in between. In DNA form, the CDR3 reads TGTGCCAGCAGCCAACAGGATGAGACCCAGTACTTC. This gives the protein CASSQQDETQYF.

Turning to this clone: Other DNA sequences of this sample code for an identical CDR3. The J gene is TRBJ2-7, the V gene TRBV5-6; D is possibly TRBD1 or TRBD2 (6 bases each). The germline V gene encodes CDR1 SGHDT and CDR2 YYEEEE. V lost 3 bases and J lost 3, with 19 bases in between. The CDR3 has 16 amino acids. As DNA, the CDR3 is TGTGCCAGCAGCTCTACCGGGGGCGAGGGGGGCTACGAGCAGTACTTC. This codes for CASSSTGGEGGYEQYF. The full variable domain, completed using reference TRBV5-6 and TRBJ2-7, is DAGVTQSPTHLIKTRGQQVTLRCSPKSGHDTVSWYQQALGQGPQFIFQYYEEEERQRGNFPDRFSGHQFPNYSSELNVNALLLGDSALYLCASSSTGGEGGYEQYFGPGTRLTVT.

The chain combines TRBV9 with TRBJ1-2; perhaps TRBD1 as D (5 bases). Looked up from germline, CDR1 is SGDLS and CDR2 is YYNGEE. The CDR3 loop spans 13 amino acids. V lost 4 bases and J 4 bases, leaving 11 bases between the germline ends. The CDR3 DNA is TGTGCCAGCAGCCCCGGGGGGATCTATGGCTACACCTTC. It is translated as CASSPGGIYGYTF.

This chain uses TRBV9 with TRBJ2-7; D remains ambiguous. CDR1 is SGDLS, CDR2 YYNGEE, per germline. V lost 4 bases and J lost 7, with 12 bases in between. CDR3 length equals 12 residues. The CDR3 nucleotides are TGTGCCAGCAGCTTACCGACCTGGGAGCAGTACTTC. It encodes CASSLPTWEQYF. Full variable domain (rest looked up from reference TRBV9 and TRBJ2-7): DSGVTQTPKHLITATGQRVTLRCSPRSGDLSVYWYQQSLDQGLQFLIQYYNGEERAKGNILERFSAQQFPDLHSELNLSSLELGDSALYFCASSLPTWEQYFGPGTRLTVT.

The V call is TRBV10-1, the J call TRBJ2-2, with D uncertain. Germline CDR1 and CDR2: WNHNN and SYGVQD (reference sequence). Trimming pared 10 bases from V and 5 bases from J, leaving 11 bases between. The CDR3 is 12 amino acids. This CDR3 is CATPAVTGELFF. CDR3 nucleotides: TGCGCCACCCCGGCTGTTACCGGGGAGCTGTTTTTT.

The V and J genes are TRBV27 and TRBJ1-1; D ambiguous. This CDR3 region has 15 residues. The V gene lost 4 bases and the J gene lost 4 bases, with 16 bases spanning the gap. CDR1 MNHEY and CDR2 SMNVEV come from the germline V gene (reference sequence). The DNA for the CDR3 is TGTGCCAGCAGTTCTCGACGGCCAGGCGGCACTGAAGCTTTCTTT. Protein sequence: CASSSRRPGGTEAFF.

The V call is TRBV12-3 or TRBV12-4, the J call TRBJ1-2; D is ambiguous. The CDR3 totals 13 residues. V was trimmed by 1 base and J by 4 bases, leaving 7 bases between them. The CDR3 DNA is TGTGCCAGCAGTTTAGTCGGTCTCTATGGCTACACCTTC. Its translation is CASSLVGLYGYTF.

The chain links TRBV6-2 or TRBV6-3 to TRBJ1-1; D may be TRBD1 (5 bases). Germline V lookup: CDR1 MNHEY, CDR2 SVGEGT. The CDR3 runs 13 residues. V was trimmed by 2 bases and J by 5 bases, leaving 9 bases between them. Here the CDR3 reads CASSYLQGTEAFF. The CDR3 DNA sequence: TGTGCCAGCAGTTACCTTCAGGGAACTGAAGCTTTCTTT.

This clone appeared once. This sequence joins TRBV2 and TRBJ1-6, with 7 bases lining up with TRBD1. There are 14 residues in the CDR3. V lost 3 bases and J lost 9; bases outside the gene matches: 5. Germline V gene data show CDR1 as SNHLY and CDR2 as FYNNEI. The CDR3 reads CASSDLQGSSPLHF. The DNA of the CDR3 is TGTGCCAGCAGTGATCTACAGGGGTCTTCACCCCTCCACTTT. Full variable domain (outside the CDR3, taken from reference TRBV2 and TRBJ1-6): EPEVTQTPSHQVTQMGQEVILRCVPISNHLYFYWYRQILGQKVEFLVSFYNNEISEKSEIFDDQFSVERPDGSNFTLKIRSTKLEDSAMYFCASSDLQGSSPLHFGNGTRLTVT.

The chain links TRBV6-2 or TRBV6-3 to TRBJ2-1, with TRBD2 matching over 10 bases. The CDR3 length is 19 residues. The V and J ends lost 0 bases and 8 bases, in that order; junction bases with no gene match: 16. Germline CDR1 and CDR2: MNHEY and SVGEGT. Here the CDR3 reads CASSYSLTSGTPRGDEQFF. Written as DNA, the CDR3 is TGTGCCAGCAGTTACTCGTTAACTAGCGGGACACCGCGAGGCGATGAGCAGTTCTTC.

This chain uses TRBV12-5 with TRBJ2-7, with D perhaps matching TRBD1 (5 bases). The germline gives CDR1 LGHNT, CDR2 FRNRAP. The germline V and J ends were trimmed by 4 bases and 7 bases, with 11 bases remaining between them. The CDR3 length is 12 residues. CDR3 protein: CASGYPRGEQYF. As DNA, the CDR3 is TGTGCTAGTGGTTACCCTAGGGGAGAGCAGTACTTC.

The genes are TRBV5-1 and TRBJ2-2, with D possibly being TRBD1 (6 bases). CDR3 length: 16 amino acids. V was clipped by 1 base and J by 6 bases, with 16 bases between them. The germline V gene has CDR1 SGHRS and CDR2 YFSETQ. For the CDR3, the DNA is TGCGCCAGCAGCTTGTTTCTAGGGGGTGGAGCCGGGGAGCTGTTTTTT. It yields the protein CASSLFLGGGAGELFF.

The V and J genes are TRBV7-2 and TRBJ1-1; D uncertain. The CDR3 extends over 13 amino acids. Trimming pared 5 bases from V and 6 bases from J, leaving 13 bases between. Germline values: CDR1 SGHTA, CDR2 FQGNSA. The DNA for the CDR3 is TGTGCCAGCAGCCTCAGGCTTTCGGCTGAAGCTTTCTTT. It is translated as CASSLRLSAEAFF.

This chain connects TRBV9 to TRBJ1-2; 9 bases match TRBD1. With V trimmed by 3 bases and J by 4 bases, 7 bases remained unmatched. The CDR3 is 15 residues long. Germline V gene sequence: CDR1 SGDLS, CDR2 YYNGEE. Written as DNA, the CDR3 is TGTGCCAGCAGCGCGCCGGGACAGGGAGGCTATGGCTACACCTTC. This translates into CASSAPGQGGYGYTF.

This clone appeared once. J is TRBJ1-3 and V is TRBV9; no definite D call. Germline assignment: CDR1 SGDLS and CDR2 YYNGEE. V dropped 4 bases and J dropped 4 bases, with 12 bases sitting between them. The CDR3 is 14 amino acids. DNA of the CDR3: TGTGCCAGCAGCTCCAACTTGGAGGGAAACACCATATATTTT. Residues: CASSSNLEGNTIYF.

This chain uses TRBV9 with TRBJ2-2; 7 bases map to TRBD1. The CDR3 consists of 15 residues. Looked up from germline, CDR1 is SGDLS and CDR2 is YYNGEE. With 4 bases clipped from V and 1 base from J, the junction kept 4 bases outside the gene matches. The CDR3 DNA reads as TGTGCCAGCAGCTCCTACAGGGGGAACACCGGGGAGCTGTTTTTT. It yields the protein CASSSYRGNTGELFF. The full variable domain, rest sourced from reference TRBV9 and TRBJ2-2, is DSGVTQTPKHLITATGQRVTLRCSPRSGDLSVYWYQQSLDQGLQFLIQYYNGEERAKGNILERFSAQQFPDLHSELNLSSLELGDSALYFCASSSYRGNTGELFFGEGSRLTVL.

This clone is a singleton in its sample. The chain combines TRBV27 with TRBJ2-2; perhaps TRBD1 as D (6 bases). Germline values: CDR1 MNHEY, CDR2 SMNVEV (reference sequence). Trimming took 8 bases from V and 6 from J, leaving 10 bases between them. The CDR3 runs to 12 residues. The CDR3 coding sequence is TGTGCCAGCCGAACAGGGCCCGGGGAGCTGTTTTTT. Its protein is CASRTGPGELFF.